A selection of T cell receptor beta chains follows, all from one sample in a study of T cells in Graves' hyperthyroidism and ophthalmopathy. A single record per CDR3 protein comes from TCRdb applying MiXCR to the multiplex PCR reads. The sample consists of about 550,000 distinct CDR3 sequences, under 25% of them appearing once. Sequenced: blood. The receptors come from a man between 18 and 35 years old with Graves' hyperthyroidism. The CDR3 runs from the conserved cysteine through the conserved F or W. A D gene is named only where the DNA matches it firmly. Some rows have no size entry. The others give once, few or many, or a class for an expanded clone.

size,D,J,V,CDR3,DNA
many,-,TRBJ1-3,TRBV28,CASSTRWVQENTIYF,TGTGCCAGCAGTACTCGTTGGGTGCAAGAAAACACCATATATTTT
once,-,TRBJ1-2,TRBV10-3,CATPGDYGYTF,TGTGCCACCCCCGGAGACTATGGCTACACCTTC
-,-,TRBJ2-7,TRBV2,CASSYKEGVSYEQYF,TGTGCCAGCAGTTACAAGGAGGGCGTCTCCTACGAGCAGTACTTC
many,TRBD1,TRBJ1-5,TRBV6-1,CASSDRGLQPQHF,TGTGCCAGCAGTGACAGGGGGCTTCAGCCCCAGCATTTT
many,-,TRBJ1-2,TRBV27,CASSLNVNYGYTF,TGTGCCAGCAGTTTAAACGTAAACTATGGCTACACCTTC
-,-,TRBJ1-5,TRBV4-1,CASSQWHRAQGDQPQHF,TGCGCCAGCAGCCAATGGCACCGGGCCCAAGGCGATCAGCCCCAGCATTTT
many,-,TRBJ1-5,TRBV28,CAGGTGGSNQPQHF,TGTGCCGGGGGCACGGGAGGCAGCAATCAGCCCCAGCATTTT
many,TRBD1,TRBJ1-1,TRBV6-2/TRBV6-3,CASSYSGTGSRWNTEAFF,TGTGCCAGCAGTTACTCGGGGACAGGGAGTAGATGGAACACTGAAGCTTTCTTT
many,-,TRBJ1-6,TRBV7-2,CASSLEAKNSPLHF,TGTGCCAGCAGCTTAGAAGCAAAGAATTCACCCCTCCACTTT
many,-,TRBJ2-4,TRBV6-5,CASSYSLPGRGNIQYF,TGTGCCAGCAGTTACTCTTTGCCAGGTCGAGGAAACATTCAGTACTTC
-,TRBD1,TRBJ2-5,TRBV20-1,CSATEGQQETQYF,TGCAGTGCTACAGAGGGACAGCAAGAGACCCAGTACTTC
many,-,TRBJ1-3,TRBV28,CATSSVGAPNTIYF,TGTGCCACCTCGTCGGTTGGGGCCCCCAACACCATATATTTT
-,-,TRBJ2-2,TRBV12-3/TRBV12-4,CASSFNWAGTGELFF,TGTGCCAGCAGTTTTAATTGGGCCGGGACCGGGGAGCTGTTTTTT
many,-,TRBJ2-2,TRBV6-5,CASGDLTGGELFF,TGTGCCAGCGGCGACTTAACGGGCGGGGAGCTGTTTTTT
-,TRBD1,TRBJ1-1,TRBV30,CAWGTGMNTEAFF,TGTGCCTGGGGGACAGGGATGAACACTGAAGCTTTCTTT